This T cell receptor beta chain was recovered during a study of CD8 T cells in ankylosing spondylitis. TCRdb re-derived calls from the 5' RACE reads in MiXCR, one entry per CDR3 protein. The table has more than 500,000 distinct CDR3 sequences, about 5% seen once. This CDR3 is 12 amino acids long. Germline lookup yields CDR1 DFQATT and CDR2 SNEGSKA (reference sequence). After removal of 5 bases from V and 0 bases from J, the junction contained 1 base not matched to a gene. Overall study results and limits: Matched ankylosing spondylitis synovial fluid reportedly showed significant enrichment of disease-linked clones. Disease-linked clones had a CD8+ phenotype and relatively low frequency in peripheral blood. Blood from ankylosing spondylitis patients appeared to carry a characteristic roughly 8-variant TCR beta motif.

About this clonotype itself: As yet, its antigen is unknown.

This sequence originates from a male donor with ankylosing spondylitis. J is TRBJ2-7 and V is TRBV20-1, with 7 bases identical to TRBD2. The sequenced material came from blood, either unsorted or a sorted T cell fraction (not recorded which). In DNA, the CDR3 is TGCAGTGCTCCTAGCGGCTCCTACGAGCAGTACTTC. Its translation is CSAPSGSYEQYF.